This TCR beta chain was sequenced for a study of blood T cell repertoires in COVID-19. Turning to the study itself: T cells, B-cell-depleted T cells, or PBMCs supplied cDNA or gDNA.

Original processing notes: It was from reference gene primer amplification that nucleated cell counts were estimated. Data came from immunoSEQ multiplex PCR; TCRdb stores just in-frame clones and leaves some out. V, J and clone size are taken as reported in that table, and D and trimming were inferred from the DNA itself. This sample yields 210,000 or so clones, of which about 86% are seen a single time; 3.1% belongs to the top ten. Participants were aged about 18 to 89 years from approximately 24 US areas. This CDR3 spans 17 amino acids. CDR1 is PRHDT and CDR2 is FYEKMQ in the germline V gene (reference sequence).

The clonotype was recovered from a woman between 50 and 59 years old in a cohort exposed to, infected with or recovered from COVID-19 (not recorded which). The chain joins TRBV13 to TRBJ1-3, with D maybe TRBD1 (6 bases). Sequenced sample: PBMCs or T cells enriched from blood (not recorded which). The CDR3 coding sequence is TGTGTCCCCGTCTGGCCGGTGCAGGGGATCTCTGGAAACACCATATATTTT. It translates to CVPVWPVQGISGNTIYF.